One TCR beta chain is described in this entry. The antigen is not known. The CDR3 is 15 amino acids. V was pared by 0 bases and J by 7 bases, with 5 bases of the junction left unmatched. Germline values: CDR1 SGDLS, CDR2 YYNGEE. Clones were sequenced by immunoSEQ multiplex PCR, and TCRdb holds only the in-frame ones, with some missing. Among 90,000 to 95,000 clones, about 90% were seen once, and the ten largest hold about 4%. Anyone with autoimmune disease history or systemic immunosuppression was excluded. This sample is drawn from a study of OX40 agonist ivuxolimab in advanced cancers. Background on the study: Age averaged about 66 years (range roughly 20 to 90), and more than 80% were male. Findings and caveats of the study: Low normalized clonal expansion also occurred in some nonresponding patients. The investigators did not determine what antigen specificity the expanded peripheral T cells had.

This rearrangement joins TRBV9 to TRBJ2-1; 9 bases match TRBD2. This TCR derives from an adult with an advanced solid tumor such as melanoma, head and neck, liver or kidney cancer. The material sequenced was CD4+ or CD8+ T cells sorted from blood, taken in a trial of the OX40 agonist ivuxolimab. The CDR3 DNA reads as TGTGCCAGCAGCGTAGCGGCGGGAGGGCCTAATGAGCAGTTCTTC. This gives the protein CASSVAAGGPNEQFF. Filled out from reference TRBV9 and TRBJ2-1, the complete variable domain reads DSGVTQTPKHLITATGQRVTLRCSPRSGDLSVYWYQQSLDQGLQFLIQYYNGEERAKGNILERFSAQQFPDLHSELNLSSLELGDSALYFCASSVAAGGPNEQFFGPGTRLTVL.